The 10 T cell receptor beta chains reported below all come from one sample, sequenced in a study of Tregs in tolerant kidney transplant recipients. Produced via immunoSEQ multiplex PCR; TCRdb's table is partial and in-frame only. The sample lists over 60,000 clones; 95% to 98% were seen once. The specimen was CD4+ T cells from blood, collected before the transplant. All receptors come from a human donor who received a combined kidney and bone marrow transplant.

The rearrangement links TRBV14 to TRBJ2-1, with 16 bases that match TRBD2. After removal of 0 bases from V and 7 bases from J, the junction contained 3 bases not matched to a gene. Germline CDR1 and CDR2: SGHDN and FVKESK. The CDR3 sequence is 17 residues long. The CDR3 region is CASSQELGLAGGNEQFF. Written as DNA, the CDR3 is TGTGCCAGCAGCCAAGAATTGGGACTAGCGGGAGGGAATGAGCAGTTCTTC.

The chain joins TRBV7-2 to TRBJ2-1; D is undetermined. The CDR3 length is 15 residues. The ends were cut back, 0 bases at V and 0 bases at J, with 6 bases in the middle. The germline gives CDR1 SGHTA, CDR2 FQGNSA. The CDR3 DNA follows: TGTGCCAGCAGCTTAGCGAGTAGCTCCTACAATGAGCAGTTCTTC. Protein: CASSLASSSYNEQFF.

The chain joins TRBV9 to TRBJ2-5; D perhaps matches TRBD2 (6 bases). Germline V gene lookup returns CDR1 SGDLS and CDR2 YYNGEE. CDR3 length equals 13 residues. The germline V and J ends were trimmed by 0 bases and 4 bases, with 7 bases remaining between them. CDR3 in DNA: TGTGCCAGCAGCGTAGTCGGGGGAGAGACCCAGTACTTC. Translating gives CASSVVGGETQYF.

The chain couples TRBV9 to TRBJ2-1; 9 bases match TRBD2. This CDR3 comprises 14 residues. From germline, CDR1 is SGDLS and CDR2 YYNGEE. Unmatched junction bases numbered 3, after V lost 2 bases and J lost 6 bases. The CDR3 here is CASSVSGRSNEQFF. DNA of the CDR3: TGTGCCAGCAGCGTTAGCGGGAGAAGCAATGAGCAGTTCTTC.

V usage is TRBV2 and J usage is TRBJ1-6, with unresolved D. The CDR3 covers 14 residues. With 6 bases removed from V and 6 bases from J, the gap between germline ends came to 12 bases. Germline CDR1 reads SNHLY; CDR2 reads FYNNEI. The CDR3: CASRFAESNSPLHF. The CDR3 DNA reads TGTGCCAGCAGGTTTGCAGAATCTAATTCACCCCTCCACTTT.

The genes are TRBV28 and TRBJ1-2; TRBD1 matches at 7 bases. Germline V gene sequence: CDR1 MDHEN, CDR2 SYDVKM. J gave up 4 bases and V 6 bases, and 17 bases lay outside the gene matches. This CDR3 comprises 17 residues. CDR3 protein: CASRSLIRGRSGYGYTF. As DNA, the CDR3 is TGTGCCAGCAGGAGCCTAATCAGGGGGAGATCGGGCTATGGCTACACCTTC.

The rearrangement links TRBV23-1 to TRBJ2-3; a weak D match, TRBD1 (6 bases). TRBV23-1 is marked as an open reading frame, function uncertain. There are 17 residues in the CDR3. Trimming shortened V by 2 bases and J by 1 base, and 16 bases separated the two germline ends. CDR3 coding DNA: TGCGCCAGCAGTCAACACCGGGACACAAAACGCACAGATACGCAGTATTTT. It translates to CASSQHRDTKRTDTQYF.

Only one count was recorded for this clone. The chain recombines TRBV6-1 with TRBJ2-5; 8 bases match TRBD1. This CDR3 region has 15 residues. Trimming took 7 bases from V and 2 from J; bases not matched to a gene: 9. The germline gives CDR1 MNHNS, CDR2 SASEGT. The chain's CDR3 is CASTRTGMGQETQYF. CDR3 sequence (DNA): TGTGCCAGCACCCGGACAGGGATGGGGCAAGAGACCCAGTACTTC.

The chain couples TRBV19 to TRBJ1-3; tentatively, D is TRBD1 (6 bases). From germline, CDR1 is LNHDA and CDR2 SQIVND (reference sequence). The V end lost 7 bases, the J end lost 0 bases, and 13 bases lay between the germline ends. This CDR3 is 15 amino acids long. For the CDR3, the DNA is TGTGCCAGTACCTTGACAGGCACCTCTGGAAACACCATATATTTT. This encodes CASTLTGTSGNTIYF.

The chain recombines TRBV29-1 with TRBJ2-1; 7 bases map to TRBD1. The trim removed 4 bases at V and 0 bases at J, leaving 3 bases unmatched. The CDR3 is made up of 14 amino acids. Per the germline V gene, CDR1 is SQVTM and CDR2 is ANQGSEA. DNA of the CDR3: TGCAGCGTTGCAGGGGGTGTCTCCTACAATGAGCAGTTCTTC. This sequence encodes CSVAGGVSYNEQFF.